The clone carrying this TCR beta chain turned up a few times. The source of the sample is a study of blood T cells in healthy people across ages. Trimming left V 2 bases short and J 3 bases short, with 14 bases between. Germline CDR1 SGHTA, CDR2 FQGNSA. The CDR3 runs to 15 residues. The authors ran a second PCR of about 7 to 12 cycles using a sample-barcoded 5' primer and a J-beta primer mix. TCRdb called the 5' RACE reads again in MiXCR, with one record for every CDR3 protein. This repertoire shows around 990,000 distinct CDR3 sequences, 35% to 45% found once; its top ten account for over 10%. The sequence was obtained from a man between 18 and 35 years old in good health. This rearrangement joins TRBV7-2 to TRBJ2-7, with D possibly matching TRBD1 (5 bases). Input material: blood. DNA for the CDR3: TGTGCCAGCAGCTTAACGGGCAGGGCCGACTACGAGCAGTACTTC. This codes for CASSLTGRADYEQYF.